Listed here is a single TCR beta chain. Prepared TCR beta cDNA libraries contained unique molecular identifiers. TCRdb re-called the PCR reads with MiXCR, one entry per CDR3 protein. Of 350,000 to 500,000 distinct CDR3 sequences listed, less than 40% were seen once; the top ten hold under 9%. This specimen belongs to a study of post-analysis software for immune sequencing data. Specimen: blood. The sequence was obtained from a girl aged 2 to 9 with multiple sclerosis.

Here the CDR3 reads CASSLMGSGRADTQYF. Written as DNA, the CDR3 is TGTGCCAGCAGCTTAATGGGGAGCGGGAGGGCAGATACGCAGTATTTT. The rearrangement uses TRBV7-3 and TRBJ2-3, with 10 bases identical to TRBD2. CDR3 length: 16 residues. Trimming took 1 base from V and 4 from J; bases not matched to a gene: 5. Germline-derived CDR1 and CDR2 are SGHTA and FQGTGA.